A selection of T cell receptor beta chains follows, all from one sample in a study of T cells after posttransplantation cyclophosphamide. This table comes from immunoSEQ multiplex PCR, and its TCRdb copy is limited to in-frame clones, with some not included. Of fewer than 10,000 clones listed, 70% to 90% are singletons. The sample consisted of PBMCs, taken after allogeneic stem cell transplant with posttransplant cyclophosphamide. The receptor source for this set is a female patient between 40 and 55 years old who received an allogeneic stem cell transplant from an unrelated donor, was CMV-positive, and had no GVHD. Some T cells may possibly be graft donor cells. CDR3s include the opening cysteine and the closing phenylalanine or tryptophan. The D gene is left open where the match is weak. The size entry is marked missing in some rows and otherwise reads once, few, many or a size class.

CDR3	DNA	V	J	D	size
CASSLWTGWKEKLFF	TGTGCCAGCAGTCTCTGGACAGGGTGGAAGGAAAAACTGTTTTTT	TRBV28	TRBJ1-4	TRBD1	-
CAISDVGQGVGGTDTQYF	TGTGCCATCAGTGATGTCGGACAGGGTGTTGGAGGCACAGATACGCAGTATTTT	TRBV10-3	TRBJ2-3	TRBD1	few
CASSLAGASGGYSTDTQYF	TGTGCCAGCAGCTTGGCGGGGGCTAGCGGGGGCTATAGCACAGATACGCAGTATTTT	TRBV5-4	TRBJ2-3	TRBD2	-
CASSLITGRGDQPQHF	TGTGCCAGCAGCTTAATCACAGGGAGGGGGGATCAGCCCCAGCATTTT	TRBV7-8	TRBJ1-5	-	once
CASSLSGGITEAFF	TGTGCCAGCAGTTTATCAGGGGGTATCACTGAAGCTTTCTTT	TRBV28	TRBJ1-1	TRBD1	-
CASSFGGGGNQPQHF	TGTGCCAGCAGCTTTGGGGGGGGTGGCAATCAGCCCCAGCATTTT	TRBV9	TRBJ1-5	-	-
CASSPDRGVLPQHF	TGTGCCAGCAGTCCTGACAGGGGGGTACTGCCCCAGCATTTT	TRBV27	TRBJ1-5	TRBD1	-
CASSQDGTSGLGEQYF	TGCGCCAGCAGCCAAGATGGGACTAGCGGGTTGGGCGAGCAGTACTTC	TRBV4-3	TRBJ2-7	TRBD2	once
CASSGDRGFRETQYF	TGCGCCAGCAGCGGGGACAGGGGATTTCGCGAGACCCAGTACTTC	TRBV5-1	TRBJ2-5	TRBD1	-
CASSRPGYPDTQYF	TGTGCCAGCAGCCGTCCAGGGTATCCAGATACGCAGTATTTT	TRBV7-2	TRBJ2-3	-	-
CAISDLAGTGERIADTQYF	TGTGCCATCAGTGACTTAGCCGGGACAGGGGAGCGGATTGCAGATACGCAGTATTTT	TRBV10-3	TRBJ2-3	TRBD1	-
CASSPYPGSNYGYAF	TGTGCCAGCAGCCCATACCCGGGGTCTAACTATGGCTACGCCTTC	TRBV5-6	TRBJ1-2	-	once
CASSQDITMTEAFF	TGTGCCAGCAGCCAAGACATCACAATGACTGAAGCTTTCTTT	TRBV5-5	TRBJ1-1	-	-
CASSSQSSGWLYEQYF	TGTGCCAGCAGCTCACAATCTAGCGGGTGGCTCTACGAGCAGTACTTC	TRBV5-6	TRBJ2-7	TRBD2	-
CASSLDEAEPKYF	TGTGCCAGCAGTTTAGATGAGGCAGAACCGAAGTACTTC	TRBV27	TRBJ2-5	-	-
CATRTGPSGELFF	TGCGCCACCAGGACAGGGCCCTCAGGGGAGCTGTTTTTT	TRBV5-1	TRBJ2-2	TRBD1	-
CASRFGVSYEQYF	TGTGCCAGCAGATTTGGAGTTTCCTACGAGCAGTACTTC	TRBV6-1	TRBJ2-7	-	-
CASSPPQGSYTF	TGTGCCAGCTCACCACCCCAGGGGAGCTACACCTTC	TRBV18	TRBJ1-2	-	-
CASSVLGETEQFF	TGTGCCAGCAGTGTTCTAGGGGAAACTGAGCAGTTCTTC	TRBV25-1	TRBJ2-1	-	once
CASSVFGGNEKLFF	TGTGCCAGCAGTGTATTTGGAGGGAATGAAAAACTGTTTTTT	TRBV6-1	TRBJ1-4	-	large
CASQRGSQETQYF	TGTGCCTCGCAGAGGGGGTCACAAGAGACCCAGTACTTC	TRBV6-5	TRBJ2-5	-	-
CASRPGLAGALNTQYF	TGTGCCAGCAGGCCCGGACTAGCGGGGGCTTTGAATACGCAGTATTTT	TRBV28	TRBJ2-3	TRBD2	-
CASSTDRGGGNTIYF	TGTGCCAGCAGTACCGACAGGGGCGGTGGAAACACCATATATTTT	TRBV5-4	TRBJ1-3	TRBD1	few
CASSLGDSSGNTIYF	TGCGCCAGCAGCTTGGGGGACAGCTCTGGAAACACCATATATTTT	TRBV5-1	TRBJ1-3	TRBD1	-
CASSPTTDTQYF	TGTGCCAGCAGCCCTACCACAGATACGCAGTATTTT	TRBV9	TRBJ2-3	-	-
CAIKGTGTNYGYTF	TGTGCCATCAAGGGGACAGGGACTAACTATGGCTACACCTTC	TRBV10-3	TRBJ1-2	TRBD1	-
CASSLAGPQSF	TGTGCCAGCAGCTTAGCTGGCCCTCAAAGCTTC	TRBV7-9	TRBJ2-7	-	-
CASSNSGGAFNEQFF	TGTGCCAGCAGCAATAGCGGGGGGGCCTTCAATGAGCAGTTCTTC	TRBV7-2	TRBJ2-1	TRBD2	-
CASSPRQGSEETQYF	TGTGCCAGCTCACCTCGACAGGGGTCGGAAGAGACCCAGTACTTC	TRBV18	TRBJ2-5	TRBD1	-
CASSSPGSGANVLTF	TGTGCCAGCAGCTCCCCCGGCTCTGGGGCCAACGTCCTGACTTTC	TRBV5-6	TRBJ2-6	-	-
CASSWAGTGGFEQYF	TGTGCCAGCAGTTGGGCCGGGACAGGAGGTTTCGAGCAGTACTTC	TRBV6-5	TRBJ2-7	TRBD1	-
CASSEAQDSRQPQHF	TGTGCCAGCAGTGAAGCGCAGGACAGCAGGCAGCCCCAGCATTTT	TRBV2	TRBJ1-5	-	large
CASSRTGLADSGGELFF	TGTGCCAGTAGCAGAACAGGACTAGCGGACTCGGGCGGGGAGCTGTTTTTT	TRBV19	TRBJ2-2	TRBD2	-
CASSPGLAGTRGTQYF	TGCGCCAGCAGCCCTGGACTAGCGGGTACTAGGGGTACGCAGTATTTT	TRBV4-3	TRBJ2-3	TRBD2	-
CASSLDAGVGYTF	TGCGCCAGCAGCTTGGATGCAGGGGTTGGCTACACCTTC	TRBV5-1	TRBJ1-2	-	-
CASSQVGSIGLFF	TGCGCCAGCAGCCAAGTCGGGTCAATCGGACTGTTTTTT	TRBV4-3	TRBJ1-4	-	-
CASSPRGGLSYSGNTIYF	TGTGCCAGCAGCCCGCGGGGCGGACTATCTTACTCTGGAAACACCATATATTTT	TRBV7-9	TRBJ1-3	-	-
CASSLQGVVHTEAFF	TGTGCCAGCAGCTTACAGGGTGTGGTTCACACTGAAGCTTTCTTT	TRBV7-9	TRBJ1-1	-	-
CASSLAHSSYNEQFF	TGCGCCAGCAGCTTGGCTCATAGCTCCTACAATGAGCAGTTCTTC	TRBV5-1	TRBJ2-1	-	-
CASSVGLRTDTQYF	TGTGCCAGCAGTGTAGGACTGCGCACAGATACGCAGTATTTT	TRBV6-1	TRBJ2-3	-	-
CASSLVRTDNSPLHF	TGTGCCAGCAGCTTGGTCCGGACAGATAATTCACCCCTCCACTTT	TRBV5-5	TRBJ1-6	-	-
CASSPRLAGASYEQYF	TGTGCCAGCAGCCCCCGACTAGCGGGGGCCTCCTACGAGCAGTACTTC	TRBV11-3	TRBJ2-7	TRBD2	-
CASTGGTGGTDTQYF	TGTGCCAGCACCGGAGGGACAGGGGGCACAGATACGCAGTATTTT	TRBV2	TRBJ2-3	TRBD1	-
CASSTTGEYEKLFF	TGTGCCAGCAGCACGACAGGGGAGTATGAAAAACTGTTTTTT	TRBV5-4	TRBJ1-4	TRBD1	-
CASSVGLVEAGIAKNIQYF	TGTGCCAGCAGCGTAGGTTTGGTTGAAGCGGGGATAGCCAAAAACATTCAGTACTTC	TRBV9	TRBJ2-4	TRBD2	-
CASSVERGNEQFF	TGTGCCAGCAGTGTCGAGCGGGGCAATGAGCAGTTCTTC	TRBV2	TRBJ2-1	TRBD2	-
CASSVGRQGLGAQYF	TGTGCCAGCAGCGTAGGGAGACAGGGGCTTGGGGCTCAGTACTTC	TRBV9	TRBJ2-5	TRBD1	few